Each of the 2 T cell receptor beta chains below was sequenced from the same sample in a study of vaccination and CD4 T cells after COVID-19. Treatment reported: approximately nine-day PBMC culture with coronavirus spike peptide pools or control peptides (ViraFEST assay). What these receptors recognize is not known. An Oncomine TCR Beta short-read assay was used to sequence the DNA from cultured CD4+ T cells. Via MiXCR, TCRdb re-called the PCR reads, giving one row per CDR3 protein. The data hold some 16,000 distinct CDR3 sequences, with about two fifths observed a single time. Sequences were derived from CD4+ T cells from blood, cultured in vitro, sampled after SARS-CoV-2 vaccination. These receptors all stem from a human donor who had recovered from COVID-19.

The chain is built from TRBV6-1 and TRBJ2-1; D remains ambiguous. There are 14 residues in the CDR3. Deletions cut 6 bases from V and 0 bases from J, with 9 bases between. Germline CDR1 MNHNS, CDR2 SASEGT. The CDR3 loop is CASSKASSYNEQFF. The CDR3 bases are TGTGCCAGCAGCAAAGCGAGCTCCTACAATGAGCAGTTCTTC.

The chain recombines TRBV20-1 with TRBJ2-3, with 7 bases fitting TRBD2. This CDR3 comprises 14 residues. Per the germline V gene, CDR1 is DFQATT and CDR2 is SNEGSKA (reference sequence). V shed 2 bases and J 5 bases; nucleotides not matched to a gene: 7. The chain's CDR3 is CSARIAGAKDTQYF. The CDR3 bases are TGCAGTGCTAGAATTGCGGGAGCCAAAGATACGCAGTATTTT.